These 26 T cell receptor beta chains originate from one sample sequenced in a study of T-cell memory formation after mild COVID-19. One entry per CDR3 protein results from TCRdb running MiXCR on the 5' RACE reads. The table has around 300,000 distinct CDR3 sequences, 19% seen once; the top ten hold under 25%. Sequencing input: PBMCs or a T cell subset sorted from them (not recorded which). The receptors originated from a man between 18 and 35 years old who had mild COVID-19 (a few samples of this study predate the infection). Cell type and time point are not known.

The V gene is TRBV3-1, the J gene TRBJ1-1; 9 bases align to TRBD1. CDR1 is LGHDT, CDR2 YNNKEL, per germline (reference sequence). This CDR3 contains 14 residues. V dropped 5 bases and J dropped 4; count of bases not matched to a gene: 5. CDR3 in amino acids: CASSDRQGVTEAFF. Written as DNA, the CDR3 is TGTGCCAGCAGCGATCGACAGGGGGTCACTGAAGCTTTCTTT.

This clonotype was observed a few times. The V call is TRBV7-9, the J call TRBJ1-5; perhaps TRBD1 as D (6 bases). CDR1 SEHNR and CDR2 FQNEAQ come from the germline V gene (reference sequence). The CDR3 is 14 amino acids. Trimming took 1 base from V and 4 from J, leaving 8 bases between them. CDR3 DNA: TGTGCCAGCAGCTTAGGGACAGCGAATCAGCCCCAGCATTTT. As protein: CASSLGTANQPQHF.

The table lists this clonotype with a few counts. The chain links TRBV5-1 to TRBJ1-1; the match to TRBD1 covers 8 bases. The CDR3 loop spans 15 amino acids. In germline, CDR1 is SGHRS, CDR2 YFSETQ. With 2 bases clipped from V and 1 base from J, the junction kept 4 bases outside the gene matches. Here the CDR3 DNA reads TGCGCCAGCAGCTTCCAGGGGGCCGGGAACACTGAAGCTTTCTTT. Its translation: CASSFQGAGNTEAFF. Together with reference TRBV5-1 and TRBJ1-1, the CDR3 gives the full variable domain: KAGVTQTPRYLIKTRGQQVTLSCSPISGHRSVSWYQQTPGQGLQFLFEYFSETQRNKGNFPGRFSGRQFSNSRSEMNVSTLELGDSALYLCASSFQGAGNTEAFFGQGTRLTVV.

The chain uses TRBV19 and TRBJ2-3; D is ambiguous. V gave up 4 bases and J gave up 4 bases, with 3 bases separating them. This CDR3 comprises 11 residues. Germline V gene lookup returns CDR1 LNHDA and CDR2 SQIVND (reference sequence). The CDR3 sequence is CASSTPDTQYF. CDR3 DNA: TGTGCCAGTAGTACGCCAGATACGCAGTATTTT.

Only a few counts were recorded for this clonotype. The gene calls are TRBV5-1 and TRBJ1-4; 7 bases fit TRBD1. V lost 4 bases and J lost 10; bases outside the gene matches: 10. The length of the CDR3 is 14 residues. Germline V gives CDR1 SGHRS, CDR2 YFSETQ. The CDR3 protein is CASSPVEGAVKLFF. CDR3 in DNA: TGCGCCAGCAGCCCGGTGGAGGGGGCCGTAAAACTGTTTTTT.

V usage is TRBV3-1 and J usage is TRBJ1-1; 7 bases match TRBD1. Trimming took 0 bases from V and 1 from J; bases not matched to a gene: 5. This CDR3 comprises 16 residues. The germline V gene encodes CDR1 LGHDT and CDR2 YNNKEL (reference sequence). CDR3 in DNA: TGTGCCAGCAGCCAAGATATCAGGGGGGGGAACACTGAAGCTTTCTTT. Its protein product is CASSQDIRGGNTEAFF. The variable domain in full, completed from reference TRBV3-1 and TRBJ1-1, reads DTAVSQTPKYLVTQMGNDKSIKCEQNLGHDTMYWYKQDSKKFLKIMFSYNNKELIINETVPNRFSPKSPDKAHLNLHINSLELGDSAVYFCASSQDIRGGNTEAFFGQGTRLTVV.

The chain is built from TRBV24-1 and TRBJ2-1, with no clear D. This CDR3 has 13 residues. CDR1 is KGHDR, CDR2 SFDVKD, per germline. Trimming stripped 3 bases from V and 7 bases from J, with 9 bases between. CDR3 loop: CATSDPSLNEQFF. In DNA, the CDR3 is TGTGCCACCAGTGATCCCTCCTTGAATGAGCAGTTCTTC.

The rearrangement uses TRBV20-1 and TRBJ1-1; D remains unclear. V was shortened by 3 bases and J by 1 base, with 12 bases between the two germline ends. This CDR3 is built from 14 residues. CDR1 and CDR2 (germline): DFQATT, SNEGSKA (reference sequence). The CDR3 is CSARESKGNTEAFF. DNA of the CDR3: TGCAGTGCTAGGGAGAGCAAGGGGAACACTGAAGCTTTCTTT.

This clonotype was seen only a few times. The CDR3 loop is CASTSGYGYTF. Here the CDR3 DNA reads TGTGCCAGCACCAGTGGCTATGGCTACACCTTC. The chain uses TRBV6-1 and TRBJ1-2, with D unclear. V was pared by 7 bases and J by 4 bases, with 7 bases between. This CDR3 has 11 amino acids. Germline-derived CDR1 and CDR2 are MNHNS and SASEGT.

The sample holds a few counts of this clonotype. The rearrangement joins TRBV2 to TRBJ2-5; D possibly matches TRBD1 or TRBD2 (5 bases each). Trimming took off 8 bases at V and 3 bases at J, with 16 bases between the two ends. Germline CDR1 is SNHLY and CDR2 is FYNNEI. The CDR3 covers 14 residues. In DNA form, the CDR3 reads TGTGCCAGCGGACCCGGGACGGAGAAAGAGACCCAGTACTTC. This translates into CASGPGTEKETQYF.

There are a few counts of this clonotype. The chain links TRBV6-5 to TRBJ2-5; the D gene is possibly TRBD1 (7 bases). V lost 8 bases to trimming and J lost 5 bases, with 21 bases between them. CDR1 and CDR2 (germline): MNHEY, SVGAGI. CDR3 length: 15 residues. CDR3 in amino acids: CASRSPDRRGETQYF. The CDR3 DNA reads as TGTGCCAGCCGGAGTCCGGACAGGAGGGGGGAGACCCAGTACTTC.

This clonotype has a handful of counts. CDR3 DNA sequence: TGTGCCAGCAGCCCACAAAGAGGGGCAGAGACCCAGTACTTC. Translated: CASSPQRGAETQYF. The chain carries TRBV7-2 and TRBJ2-5; D could derive from TRBD1 or TRBD2 (5 bases each). Germline V gives CDR1 SGHTA, CDR2 FQGNSA. This CDR3 has 14 residues. V lost 5 bases, J lost 4 bases, and 14 bases lay in between.

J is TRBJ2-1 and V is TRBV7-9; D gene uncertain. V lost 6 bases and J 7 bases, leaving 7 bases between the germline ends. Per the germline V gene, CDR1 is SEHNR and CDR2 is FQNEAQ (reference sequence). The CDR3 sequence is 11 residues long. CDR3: CASRDKNEQFF. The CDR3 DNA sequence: TGTGCCAGCAGGGATAAGAATGAGCAGTTCTTC.

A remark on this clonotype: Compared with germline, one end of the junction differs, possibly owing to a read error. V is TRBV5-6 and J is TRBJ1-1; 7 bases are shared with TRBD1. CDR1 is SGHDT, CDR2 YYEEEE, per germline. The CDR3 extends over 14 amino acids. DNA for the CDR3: TGTGCCAGCAGCTTGCCAGGGGGGAACGCTGAAGCTTTCTTT. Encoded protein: CASSLPGGNAEAFF.

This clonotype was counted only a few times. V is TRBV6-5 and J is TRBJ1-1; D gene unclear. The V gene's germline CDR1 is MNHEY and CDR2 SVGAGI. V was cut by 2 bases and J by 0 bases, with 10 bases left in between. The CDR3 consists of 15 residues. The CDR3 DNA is TGTGCCAGCAGTTACGGTGCTGGGATGAACACTGAAGCTTTCTTT. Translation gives CASSYGAGMNTEAFF.

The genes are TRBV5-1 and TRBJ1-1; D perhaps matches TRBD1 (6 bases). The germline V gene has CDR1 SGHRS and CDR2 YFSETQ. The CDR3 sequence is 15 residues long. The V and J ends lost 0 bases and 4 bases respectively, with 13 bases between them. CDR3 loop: CASSLAGRGGTEAFF. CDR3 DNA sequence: TGCGCCAGCAGCTTGGCCGGCAGGGGAGGCACTGAAGCTTTCTTT. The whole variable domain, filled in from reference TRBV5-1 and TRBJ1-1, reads KAGVTQTPRYLIKTRGQQVTLSCSPISGHRSVSWYQQTPGQGLQFLFEYFSETQRNKGNFPGRFSGRQFSNSRSEMNVSTLELGDSALYLCASSLAGRGGTEAFFGQGTRLTVV.

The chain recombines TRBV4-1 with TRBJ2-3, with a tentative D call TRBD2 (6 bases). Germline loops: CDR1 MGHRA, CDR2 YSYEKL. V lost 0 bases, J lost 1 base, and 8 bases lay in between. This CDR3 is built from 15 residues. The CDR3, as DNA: TGCGCCAGCAGCCAAGATCCGGGGGGCACAGATACGCAGTATTTT. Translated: CASSQDPGGTDTQYF.

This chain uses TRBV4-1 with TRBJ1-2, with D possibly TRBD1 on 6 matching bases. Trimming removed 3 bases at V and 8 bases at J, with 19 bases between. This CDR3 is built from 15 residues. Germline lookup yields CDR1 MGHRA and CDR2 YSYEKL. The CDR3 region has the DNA TGCGCCAGCAGCCACCGGGACACCAGACCCCTCGGCTACACCTTC. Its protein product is CASSHRDTRPLGYTF.

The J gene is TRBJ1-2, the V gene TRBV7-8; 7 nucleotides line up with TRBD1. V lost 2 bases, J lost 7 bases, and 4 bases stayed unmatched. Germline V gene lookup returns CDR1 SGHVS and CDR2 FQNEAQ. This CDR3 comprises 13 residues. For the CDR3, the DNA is TGTGCCAGCAGCTTATTAAAGGGGGCTGGCTACACCTTC. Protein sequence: CASSLLKGAGYTF.

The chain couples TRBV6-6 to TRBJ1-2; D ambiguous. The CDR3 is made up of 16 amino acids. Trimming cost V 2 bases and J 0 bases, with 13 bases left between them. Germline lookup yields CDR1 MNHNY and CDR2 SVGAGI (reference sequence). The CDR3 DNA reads TGTGCCAGCAGTTACCCCTTCTCCTTAGCTAACTATGGCTACACCTTC. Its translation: CASSYPFSLANYGYTF.

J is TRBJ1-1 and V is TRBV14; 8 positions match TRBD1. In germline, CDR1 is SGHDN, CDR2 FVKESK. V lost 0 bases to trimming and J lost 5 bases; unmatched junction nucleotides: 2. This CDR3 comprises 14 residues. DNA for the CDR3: TGTGCCAGCAGCCAAGACAGGGGGCTAACTGAAGCTTTCTTT. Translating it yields CASSQDRGLTEAFF.

DNA of the CDR3: TGTGCCAGCAGAGCCGGGCCGACCATGAACACTGAAGCTTTCTTT. The encoded protein is CASRAGPTMNTEAFF. The V call is TRBV7-9, the J call TRBJ1-1; D unclear. CDR1 SEHNR and CDR2 FQNEAQ come from the germline V gene (reference sequence). The CDR3 totals 15 residues. V lost 6 bases and J lost 0, with 14 bases in between.

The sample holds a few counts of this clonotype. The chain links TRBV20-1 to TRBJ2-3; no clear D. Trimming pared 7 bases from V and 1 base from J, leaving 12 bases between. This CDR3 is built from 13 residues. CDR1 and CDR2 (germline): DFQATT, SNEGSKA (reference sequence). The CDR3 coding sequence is TGCAGTGGGGCAATGATCGGCACAGATACGCAGTATTTT. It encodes CSGAMIGTDTQYF.

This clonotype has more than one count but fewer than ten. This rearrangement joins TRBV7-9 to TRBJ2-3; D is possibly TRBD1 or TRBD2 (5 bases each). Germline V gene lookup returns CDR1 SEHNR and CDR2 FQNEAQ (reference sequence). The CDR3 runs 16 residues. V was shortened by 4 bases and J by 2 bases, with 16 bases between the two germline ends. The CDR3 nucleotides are TGTGCCAGCAGCTCCTCCCCCGAGGGGACCACAGATACGCAGTATTTT. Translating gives CASSSSPEGTTDTQYF.

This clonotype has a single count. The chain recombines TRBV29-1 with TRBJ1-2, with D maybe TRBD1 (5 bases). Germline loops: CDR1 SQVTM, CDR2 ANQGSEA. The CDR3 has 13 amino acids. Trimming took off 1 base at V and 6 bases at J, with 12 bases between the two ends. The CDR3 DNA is TGCAGCGTTGAAGTTCAGCCAGGGAATGGCTACACCTTC. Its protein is CSVEVQPGNGYTF.

For the CDR3, the DNA is TGTGCCAGCACCGGGACTAGGAGTGGCTACACCTTC. Encoded protein: CASTGTRSGYTF. This sequence joins TRBV3-1 and TRBJ1-2; weak D call: TRBD1 (5 bases). V was cut by 7 bases and J by 7 bases, with 13 bases left in between. Germline V CDR1 and CDR2: LGHDT, YNNKEL (reference sequence). The CDR3 extends over 12 amino acids.